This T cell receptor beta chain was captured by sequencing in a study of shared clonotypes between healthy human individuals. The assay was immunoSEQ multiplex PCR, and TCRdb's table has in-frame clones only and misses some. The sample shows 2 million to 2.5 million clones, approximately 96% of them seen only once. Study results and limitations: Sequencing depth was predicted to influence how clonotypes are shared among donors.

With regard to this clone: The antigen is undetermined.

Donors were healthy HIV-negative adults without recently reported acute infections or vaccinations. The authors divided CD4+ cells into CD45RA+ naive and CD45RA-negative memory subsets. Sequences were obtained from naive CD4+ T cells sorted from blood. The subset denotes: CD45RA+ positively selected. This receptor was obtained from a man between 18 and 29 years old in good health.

CDR3 DNA sequence: TGTGCCAGCAGTGGGCGGGACAAATTAAACACTGAAGCTTTCTTT. Its translation is CASSGRDKLNTEAFF. This chain joins TRBV2 and TRBJ1-1; tentative D call: TRBD1 (6 bases). Deletions cut 4 bases from V and 2 bases from J, with 14 bases between. Germline values: CDR1 SNHLY, CDR2 FYNNEI. The CDR3 covers 15 residues.